Sequencing of this T cell receptor beta chain was carried out in a study of tumor-infiltrating lymphocytes in localized non-small cell lung cancer. Trimming left V 1 base short and J 4 bases short, with 11 bases between. This CDR3 region has 14 residues. Germline values: CDR1 SSHAT, CDR2 FNYEAQ (reference sequence). This table comes from immunoSEQ multiplex PCR, and its TCRdb copy is limited to in-frame clones, with some not included. This repertoire shows 9,000 to 10,000 clones, around 72% found once; its top ten account for 14% to 15%. The J gene is TRBJ2-7, the V gene TRBV7-7, with D possibly matching TRBD1 (5 bases). The receptor was isolated from a human donor with non-small cell lung cancer. The sample comprised lung tumor tissue. CDR3 in DNA: TGTGCCAGCAGCTTAGGCCAGGGTCGTTACGAGCAGTACTTC. Protein: CASSLGQGRYEQYF.